This T cell receptor beta chain was captured by sequencing in a study of early T cells in non-severe SARS-CoV-2 infection. CDR3 length: 13 residues. Trimming pared 1 base from V and 2 bases from J, leaving 9 bases between. Germline V CDR1 and CDR2: GTSNPN, SVGIG (reference sequence). This clonotype came up many times. TCRdb re-analysed the 5' RACE reads in MiXCR, keeping a single row per CDR3 protein. This sample has about 55,000 distinct CDR3 sequences, with around 11% found just once. Sequencing was performed on whole blood. This TCR came from an adult who was a healthcare worker with PCR-confirmed SARS-CoV-2 infection or an uninfected control (not recorded which). This rearrangement joins TRBV30 to TRBJ2-7, with D possibly matching TRBD2 (6 bases). The CDR3, as DNA: TGTGCCTGGAGTGGTAGCGGCGCCTACGAGCAGTACTTC. It yields the protein CAWSGSGAYEQYF.